One T cell receptor beta chain is described in this entry. Its antigen is currently unknown. The data derive from a study of T-cell memory formation after mild COVID-19. The CDR3 is 13 residues long. V lost 5 bases and J lost 5, with 10 bases in between. Germline V gives CDR1 SGHRS, CDR2 YFSETQ. Study-level findings and limits: That cross-reactive memory joined was suggested by some responding clones appearing in pre-infection memory.

TCRdb re-called the 5' RACE reads through MiXCR, storing one row per CDR3 protein. This sample has some 250,000 distinct CDR3 sequences; more than 15% occur once, and the top ten carry 23%. The chain combines TRBV5-1 with TRBJ2-2; no reliable D call. This clonotype originated in a man aged 18 to 30 who had mild COVID-19 (a few samples of this study predate the infection). Cell type and time point are not known. Sequencing was carried out using PBMCs or a T cell subset sorted from them (not recorded which). The CDR3: CASRSLITGELFF. CDR3 nucleotide sequence: TGCGCCAGCAGGTCTCTCATAACCGGGGAGCTGTTTTTT.